The rows below give T cell receptor beta chains drawn from one sample of a study of cytomegalovirus exposure and HLA in healthy donors. Using immunoSEQ multiplex PCR, the repertoire was profiled, and TCRdb retains in-frame clones only, with some absent. The table lists 270,000 or so clones, about nine tenths of them singletons. Sequencing was done on a sample of PBMCs. These receptors originate from a girl aged 2-15 years in good health and CMV-seronegative. Both conserved end residues are part of each CDR3. A D gene is named only where the DNA matches it firmly. Rows give clone size only sometimes, using once, few, many, or a class for an expanded clone.

TRBD1,TRBV5-6,few,TRBJ1-5,TGTGCCAGCTCCCACCGGGCAGGGGGTTCCAATCAGCCCCAGCATTTT,CASSHRAGGSNQPQHF
.,TRBV7-2,once,TRBJ2-7,TGTGCCAGCAGCCCTTCCCGCGGCGCCTTGGCCTACGAGCAGTACTTC,CASSPSRGALAYEQYF
.,TRBV19,.,TRBJ2-2,TGTGCCAGTAACCGAGACAGGAGTAACACCGGGGAGCTGTTTTTT,CASNRDRSNTGELFF
TRBD2,TRBV7-8,.,TRBJ2-3,TGTGCCAGCAGCTTACTTGAGGCGGGGGGGCGCACAGATACGCAGTATTTT,CASSLLEAGGRTDTQYF
.,TRBV6-5,.,TRBJ1-3,TGTGCCAGCAGTCCCGGAGGGATTGGAAACACCATATATTTT,CASSPGGIGNTIYF
TRBD2,TRBV11-2,.,TRBJ2-5,TGTGCCAGCAGCTTAGGGGCTAGCGGGGGTTTCCAAGAGACCCAGTACTTC,CASSLGASGGFQETQYF
TRBD1,TRBV19,.,TRBJ1-4,TGTGCCAGTAGTATCCCCCCGACAGGGCATGAAAAACTGTTTTTT,CASSIPPTGHEKLFF
TRBD2,TRBV5-6,once,TRBJ2-1,TGTGCCAGCAGCTTGACTAGCGGGAGCCTCTCCTACAATGAGCAGTTCTTC,CASSLTSGSLSYNEQFF
TRBD1,TRBV29-1,.,TRBJ1-1,TGCAGCGTTGTCGGGACAGGGGAGATGAACACTGAAGCTTTCTTT,CSVVGTGEMNTEAFF
.,TRBV19,.,TRBJ2-2,TGTGCCAGTAGTGCGCCAGGGCGATCCGGGGAGCTGTTTTTT,CASSAPGRSGELFF
.,TRBV6-1,.,TRBJ1-1,TGTGCCAGCCCGGGTAACACTGAAGCTTTCTTT,CASPGNTEAFF
TRBD1,TRBV27,once,TRBJ1-2,TGTGCCAGCAGTTTTGTGGACAGGCGCTCGTTGAATGGCTACACCTTC,CASSFVDRRSLNGYTF
TRBD1,TRBV10-3,.,TRBJ2-3,TGTGCCATCAGTGAGCCGAACAGGGGGCTCACAGATACGCAGTATTTT,CAISEPNRGLTDTQYF
.,TRBV2,.,TRBJ1-2,TGTGCCAGCAGCTTCCAGAAACAGGGTATCGGTGGCTACACCTTC,CASSFQKQGIGGYTF
.,TRBV5-4,.,TRBJ2-7,TGTGCCAGCAGCTTGTCCCCAGCGATAAGCTCCTACGAGCAGTACTTC,CASSLSPAISSYEQYF
TRBD2,TRBV7-9,.,TRBJ2-7,TGTGCCAGCAGCTTGCGGGAGACGTGGTACGAGCAGTACTTC,CASSLRETWYEQYF
.,TRBV30,.,TRBJ1-2,TGTGCCTGGAGTGTACATGGGGGCCCGGGCGATGGCTACACCTTC,CAWSVHGGPGDGYTF
.,TRBV6-1,.,TRBJ2-5,TGTGCCAGCAGGCGGGGCAAAGAGACCCAGTACTTC,CASRRGKETQYF
.,TRBV27,.,TRBJ1-5,TGTGCCAGCAGTTTATCGGGGCCCCAGCCCCAGCATTTT,CASSLSGPQPQHF
TRBD1,TRBV30,.,TRBJ1-5,TGTGCCTGGAGTGTACGATGGGGACAGGACAATCAGCCCCAGCATTTT,CAWSVRWGQDNQPQHF
.,TRBV9,.,TRBJ2-7,TGTGCCAGCAGCGTAGGGAGGGCTGGAGAGCAGTACTTC,CASSVGRAGEQYF
TRBD1,TRBV7-6,.,TRBJ1-2,TGTGCCAGCAGAGGACAGGGCTATGGCTACACCTTC,CASRGQGYGYTF
.,TRBV5-1,.,TRBJ2-7,TGCGCCAGCAGCGAGTTGGACGAGCAGTACTTC,CASSELDEQYF
TRBD1,TRBV28,.,TRBJ1-3,TGTGCCAGCGGACAGGGATCGGGAAACACCATATATTTT,CASGQGSGNTIYF
TRBD1,TRBV7-9,.,TRBJ1-1,TGTGCCAGCAGGGAGCGGACAGGGGGCTGGGACGCAGCTTTCTTT,CASRERTGGWDAAFF
TRBD1,TRBV6-5,.,TRBJ1-2,TGTGCCAGCAGTTACGGACAGGGAAACTATGGCTACACCTTC,CASSYGQGNYGYTF
TRBD2,TRBV5-1,.,TRBJ2-2,TGCGCCAGCAGCTTGGTAGCGGGAGATACCGGGGAGCTGTTTTTT,CASSLVAGDTGELFF
TRBD1,TRBV27,.,TRBJ1-1,TGTGCCAGCAGACCCGGGACAGCTAAAATTGAAGCTTTCTTT,CASRPGTAKIEAFF
.,TRBV4-1,.,TRBJ2-1,TGCGCCAGCAGCCATCCCGGGACTTTCTACAATGAGCAGTTCTTC,CASSHPGTFYNEQFF
TRBD1,TRBV18,.,TRBJ1-2,TGTGCCAGCTCACCACCCGGGACAGGGAGTGGCTACACCTTC,CASSPPGTGSGYTF
TRBD1,TRBV5-1,.,TRBJ1-2,TGCGCCAGCAGGTTGACAGGGATCGTCTATGGCTACACCTTC,CASRLTGIVYGYTF
TRBD1,TRBV30,.,TRBJ2-3,TGTGCCTGGAGTGCCGGGACAGGGAATCCAGATACGCAGTATTTT,CAWSAGTGNPDTQYF
TRBD2,TRBV4-1,.,TRBJ2-2,TGCGCCAGCAGCCAACCGACTAGCGGGTACACCGGGGAGCTGTTTTTT,CASSQPTSGYTGELFF
.,TRBV5-1,.,TRBJ2-1,TGCGCCAGCAGCTTCCGGGAACCCACAACCGAGCAGTTCTTC,CASSFREPTTEQFF
.,TRBV10-1,.,TRBJ2-2,TGCGCCAGCAGTGAAGTAGCGCTGAACACCGGGGAGCTGTTTTTT,CASSEVALNTGELFF
TRBD2,TRBV5-4,.,TRBJ2-4,TGTGCCAGCAGCTCGAAGGCGGGAGGGCCTGCCAAAAACATTCAGTACTTC,CASSSKAGGPAKNIQYF
.,TRBV14,.,TRBJ1-2,TGTGCCAGCAGCAAAAAAGTGACCCCCTGGGGGGTTGGCGCTAACTATGGCTACACCTTC,CASSKKVTPWGVGANYGYTF
TRBD1,TRBV7-9,few,TRBJ1-6,TGTGCCAGCAGCTCTCTAACCGGGACAGGGGTCTATTACGCACCCCTCCACTTT,CASSSLTGTGVYYAPLHF
TRBD2,TRBV29-1,.,TRBJ2-1,TGCAGCGTTGAATCGACTAGCGGCGGGGATGAGCAGTTCTTC,CSVESTSGGDEQFF
TRBD2,TRBV5-1,.,TRBJ2-7,TGCGCCAGCAGCGTGTGGGGGGGACTGGACTCGAGGGAGCAGTACTTC,CASSVWGGLDSREQYF
.,TRBV6-1,.,TRBJ2-7,TGTGCCAGCAGTGGTATATACAGGGTTCGGTACGAGCAGTACTTC,CASSGIYRVRYEQYF
TRBD1,TRBV5-5,.,TRBJ1-3,TGTGCCAGCAGCTTGGGACAGGGAATAGGAAACACCATATATTTT,CASSLGQGIGNTIYF
TRBD2,TRBV9,.,TRBJ2-7,TGTGCCAGCAGCGTAGAAGCGGGAGGGCTCTACGAGCAGTACTTC,CASSVEAGGLYEQYF
TRBD1,TRBV5-1,.,TRBJ1-1,TGCGCCAGCAGCTCAGGACAGGGGGTGTGGTTTACAAACACTGAAGCTTTCTTT,CASSSGQGVWFTNTEAFF
.,TRBV7-9,once,TRBJ1-5,TGTGCCAGCAGCTTATACGGGGGGCAGCCCCAGCATTTT,CASSLYGGQPQHF
TRBD1,TRBV7-2,.,TRBJ2-1,TGTGCCAGCAGCCTGAGGACAGGGTACAATGAGCAGTTCTTC,CASSLRTGYNEQFF
.,TRBV10-3,.,TRBJ2-7,TGTGCCATCGGGGAGACCTCCTACGAGCAGTACTTC,CAIGETSYEQYF
TRBD2,TRBV9,.,TRBJ2-5,TGTGCCAGCAGCGTAGGCGGGATAGCGGGAGGTCCCGAGACCCAGTACTTC,CASSVGGIAGGPETQYF